The 32 T cell receptor beta chains presented below share a single source sample, sequenced in a study of shared clonotypes between healthy human individuals. Produced via immunoSEQ multiplex PCR; TCRdb's table is partial and in-frame only. The sample has about 2.3 million clones; 80% to 95% are singletons. Specimen: naive CD4+ T cells from PBMCs. Subset defined: CD45RA+ positively selected. The receptors derive from a young man in good health. Some clones in this sample may be carry-over from other donors' samples.

The chain is built from TRBV28 and TRBJ1-4; possibly TRBD1 for D (5 bases). This CDR3 comprises 19 residues. The germline V gene has CDR1 MDHEN and CDR2 SYDVKM. V was clipped by 5 bases and J by 8 bases, with 30 bases between them. As DNA, the CDR3 is TGTGCCAGCAGTCCTCCGCGGGAGGGCTATTGGGGGTCCCTAGAAAAACTGTTTTTT. Translated: CASSPPREGYWGSLEKLFF.

The rearrangement uses TRBV28 and TRBJ1-1; the match to TRBD1 covers 8 bases. With 5 bases clipped from V and 4 bases from J, the junction kept 9 bases outside the gene matches. The CDR3 runs to 15 residues. Germline-derived CDR1 and CDR2 are MDHEN and SYDVKM. Here the CDR3 DNA reads TGTGCCAGCAGTCCACGGGACAGGCAGGCCACTGAAGCTTTCTTT. Translation gives CASSPRDRQATEAFF.

Notes on this clone: Other DNA sequences of this sample code for an identical CDR3. The rearrangement joins TRBV5-1 to TRBJ1-2, with D possibly matching TRBD1 (5 bases). Germline V gene data show CDR1 as SGHRS and CDR2 as YFSETQ. This CDR3 has 13 amino acids. Trimming stripped 2 bases from V and 3 bases from J, with 8 bases between. The CDR3 bases are TGCGCCAGCAGCTTTGGGGGTGACTATGGCTACACCTTC. Translating it yields CASSFGGDYGYTF. Full variable domain (outside the CDR3, taken from reference TRBV5-1 and TRBJ1-2): KAGVTQTPRYLIKTRGQQVTLSCSPISGHRSVSWYQQTPGQGLQFLFEYFSETQRNKGNFPGRFSGRQFSNSRSEMNVSTLELGDSALYLCASSFGGDYGYTFGSGTRLTVV.

The chain is built from TRBV6-6 and TRBJ1-1; D call uncertain. This CDR3 contains 14 residues. Germline lookup yields CDR1 MNHNY and CDR2 SVGAGI (reference sequence). Trimming left V 6 bases short and J 4 bases short, with 15 bases between. The CDR3 bases are TGTGCCAGCAGCAAGATCCCCTGGGGCACTGAAGCTTTCTTT. This sequence encodes CASSKIPWGTEAFF.

The chain is built from TRBV5-1 and TRBJ2-7, with 8 nucleotides matching TRBD2. The ends lost 4 bases at V and 0 bases at J; junction bases unmatched: 6. Germline values: CDR1 SGHRS, CDR2 YFSETQ. This CDR3 contains 15 residues. CDR3 DNA sequence: TGCGCCAGCAGCCATGGACTAGCCAGCTCCTACGAGCAGTACTTC. Protein product: CASSHGLASSYEQYF.

The chain is built from TRBV7-3 and TRBJ1-1; D call uncertain. V was trimmed by 5 bases and J by 1 base, leaving 8 bases between them. Per germline, CDR1 SGHTA and CDR2 FQGTGA. CDR3 length: 13 residues. CDR3 loop: CASSAGQNTEAFF. The CDR3 DNA follows: TGTGCCAGCAGCGCGGGCCAGAACACTGAAGCTTTCTTT.

A note on this clone: The same CDR3 is also encoded by other DNA sequences in this sample. The V and J genes are TRBV28 and TRBJ1-5, with a tentative D call TRBD1 (5 bases). The CDR3 totals 13 residues. CDR1 is MDHEN, CDR2 SYDVKM, per germline. Trimming pared 6 bases from V and 2 bases from J, leaving 8 bases between. In DNA form, the CDR3 reads TGTGCCAGCAGCCGGGGGGGCAATCAGCCCCAGCATTTT. It yields the protein CASSRGGNQPQHF.

The rearrangement joins TRBV5-1 to TRBJ1-1; D not resolved. The V and J ends lost 3 bases and 0 bases respectively, with 18 bases between them. This CDR3 has 17 amino acids. Per germline, CDR1 SGHRS and CDR2 YFSETQ. The CDR3 spells CASSSGRNPLVNTEAFF. The CDR3 bases are TGCGCCAGCAGCTCAGGACGGAACCCGCTCGTGAACACTGAAGCTTTCTTT. The entire variable domain, with the rest obtained from reference TRBV5-1 and TRBJ1-1, is as follows: KAGVTQTPRYLIKTRGQQVTLSCSPISGHRSVSWYQQTPGQGLQFLFEYFSETQRNKGNFPGRFSGRQFSNSRSEMNVSTLELGDSALYLCASSSGRNPLVNTEAFFGQGTRLTVV.

DNA for the CDR3: TGCGCCAGCAGCTTGGGTCCTCCCGACAGGTCGGGACACGAGCAGTACTTC. It codes for CASSLGPPDRSGHEQYF. The gene calls are TRBV5-1 and TRBJ2-7, with D possibly matching TRBD1 (6 bases). CDR3 size: 17 residues. The V and J ends lost 0 bases and 5 bases respectively, with 21 bases between them. From germline, CDR1 is SGHRS and CDR2 YFSETQ.

On this clone: This sample includes further DNA sequences coding for the same CDR3. V and J are TRBV28 and TRBJ1-5; tentative D call: TRBD1 (6 bases). This CDR3 has 14 residues. The V end lost 2 bases, the J end lost 2 bases, and 7 bases lay between the germline ends. The germline gives CDR1 MDHEN, CDR2 SYDVKM. CDR3: CASSLRTGNQPQHF. CDR3 bases: TGTGCCAGCAGTTTACGGACAGGCAATCAGCCCCAGCATTTT.

The rearrangement links TRBV18 to TRBJ1-4; D remains unclear. V lost 4 bases and J 0 bases, leaving 15 bases between the germline ends. CDR1 is KGHSH and CDR2 is LQKENI in the germline V gene. This CDR3 contains 17 residues. CDR3 sequence: CASSLQQIQSTNEKLFF. CDR3 coding DNA: TGTGCCAGCTCACTACAACAAATCCAGTCAACTAATGAAAAACTGTTTTTT.

This clone was picked up one time. The chain has TRBV4-1 and TRBJ1-2; D perhaps matches TRBD1 (6 bases). CDR1 MGHRA and CDR2 YSYEKL come from the germline V gene. V lost 2 bases and J 4 bases, leaving 11 bases between the germline ends. This CDR3 comprises 14 residues. DNA of the CDR3: TGCGCCAGCAGCCAAAACAGGGAAGCCTATGGCTACACCTTC. Amino acids: CASSQNREAYGYTF.

V and J are TRBV5-4 and TRBJ2-1, with D hard to call. Germline CDR1 reads SGHNT; CDR2 reads YYREEE (reference sequence). The CDR3 spans 15 residues. Trimming removed 0 bases from V and 0 bases from J, with 7 bases in between. The CDR3 DNA follows: TGTGCCAGCAGCTTGGATGTACGCTCCTACAATGAGCAGTTCTTC. This sequence encodes CASSLDVRSYNEQFF. Combining the CDR3 with reference TRBV5-4 and TRBJ2-1 gives the whole variable domain ETGVTQSPTHLIKTRGQQVTLRCSSQSGHNTVSWYQQALGQGPQFIFQYYREEENGRGNFPPRFSGLQFPNYSSELNVNALELDDSALYLCASSLDVRSYNEQFFGPGTRLTVL.

In nucleotides, the CDR3 is TGCAGCGTCGTTGTAGTACAGGGTGGCGGCTACACCTTC. It encodes CSVVVVQGGGYTF. The rearrangement uses TRBV29-1 and TRBJ1-2, with D possibly matching TRBD1 (6 bases). V lost 6 bases to trimming and J lost 8 bases, with 19 bases between them. This CDR3 is 13 amino acids long. CDR1 and CDR2 from the germline V gene are SQVTM and ANQGSEA.

V gene TRBV7-2 combines with J gene TRBJ2-5, with 7 bases matching TRBD1. The DNA end favors TRBJ2-7, so the J call may be wrong. The germline V gene encodes CDR1 SGHTA and CDR2 FQGNSA. The CDR3 consists of 15 residues. The CDR3 sequence is CASSKERGRTYEQYF. The CDR3 nucleotides read TGTGCCAGCAGCAAAGAGAGGGGGCGGACCTACGAGCAGTACTTC.

The V call is TRBV6-6, the J call TRBJ2-5; D not resolved. CDR1 MNHNY and CDR2 SVGAGI come from the germline V gene (reference sequence). Trimming stripped 6 bases from V and 1 base from J, with 6 bases between. The CDR3 totals 12 residues. CDR3 sequence: CASSHPQETQYF. The CDR3 DNA is TGTGCCAGCAGCCACCCCCAAGAGACCCAGTACTTC.

With respect to this clone: At the DNA level, this CDR3 is encoded by other sequences in the same sample as well. The rearrangement uses TRBV7-8 and TRBJ2-1; 8 bases align to TRBD2. CDR1 SGHVS and CDR2 FQNEAQ come from the germline V gene. V dropped 5 bases and J dropped 0; count of bases not matched to a gene: 3. This CDR3 has 15 residues. As DNA, the CDR3 is TGTGCCAGCAGCCGAAGCGGGAGCTCCTACAATGAGCAGTTCTTC. This sequence encodes CASSRSGSSYNEQFF.

This rearrangement joins TRBV28 to TRBJ2-1, with 7 bases that match TRBD2. Germline V lookup: CDR1 MDHEN, CDR2 SYDVKM. This CDR3 spans 15 amino acids. V lost 2 bases to trimming and J lost 1 base; unmatched junction nucleotides: 2. The CDR3 spells CASSLLAVSYNEQFF. The CDR3 coding sequence is TGTGCCAGCAGTTTACTAGCGGTATCCTACAATGAGCAGTTCTTC.

This sequence joins TRBV5-4 and TRBJ2-7; 11 nucleotides align to TRBD2. Germline V gene lookup returns CDR1 SGHNT and CDR2 YYREEE (reference sequence). With 5 bases clipped from V and 2 bases from J, the junction kept 9 bases outside the gene matches. The CDR3 is made up of 16 amino acids. The CDR3 bases are TGTGCCAGCAGTGATATAGCGGGAGGGGGGGCCTACGAGCAGTACTTC. Translated, it gives CASSDIAGGGAYEQYF.

The V gene is TRBV5-5, the J gene TRBJ2-5; D is perhaps TRBD1 (6 bases). The CDR3 loop spans 14 amino acids. Trimming stripped 3 bases from V and 4 bases from J, with 13 bases between. Germline values: CDR1 SGHKS, CDR2 YYEKEE (reference sequence). In DNA form, the CDR3 reads TGTGCCAGCAGCTCATTACAGGGCCGAGAGACCCAGTACTTC. Its protein product is CASSSLQGRETQYF.

The J gene is TRBJ2-1, the V gene TRBV5-4, with 10 bases matching TRBD2. This CDR3 contains 15 residues. J was trimmed by 3 bases and V by 4 bases; bases with no gene match: 4. Germline assignment: CDR1 SGHNT and CDR2 YYREEE (reference sequence). CDR3 amino acids: CASSPSGSHYNEQFF. The CDR3 region has the DNA TGTGCCAGCAGCCCTAGCGGGAGCCACTACAATGAGCAGTTCTTC. The full variable domain, its missing parts supplied by reference TRBV5-4 and TRBJ2-1, is ETGVTQSPTHLIKTRGQQVTLRCSSQSGHNTVSWYQQALGQGPQFIFQYYREEENGRGNFPPRFSGLQFPNYSSELNVNALELDDSALYLCASSPSGSHYNEQFFGPGTRLTVL.

The rearrangement joins TRBV11-2 to TRBJ2-3, with 7 positions matching TRBD2. The CDR3 is 18 residues long. Trimming cost V 0 bases and J 5 bases; bases outside gene matches: 14. The germline CDR1 and CDR2 sequences are SGHAT and FQNNGV. DNA for the CDR3: TGTGCCAGCAGCTTAGAAGGGTGGTCGGGACTACATCGAGATACGCAGTATTTT. Its translation is CASSLEGWSGLHRDTQYF.

J is TRBJ2-2 and V is TRBV28; maybe TRBD2 (5 bases). Germline V CDR1 and CDR2: MDHEN, SYDVKM. V was trimmed by 3 bases and J by 4 bases, leaving 12 bases between them. CDR3 length: 15 amino acids. The CDR3, as DNA: TGTGCCAGCAGTTTCGGCCCGGGGTTCACCGGGGAGCTGTTTTTT. Its protein is CASSFGPGFTGELFF.

The chain is built from TRBV2 and TRBJ2-3; unclear D gene. The CDR3 runs 13 residues. V lost 6 bases and J lost 4, with 11 bases in between. CDR1 SNHLY and CDR2 FYNNEI come from the germline V gene. Here the CDR3 DNA reads TGTGCCAGCAGCCAGGTCGTTGCAGATACGCAGTATTTT. Translation: CASSQVVADTQYF.

The V call is TRBV19, the J call TRBJ2-7, with 12 nucleotides matching TRBD1. V trimming: 5 bases; J trimming: 5 bases; junction bases outside the gene matches: 13. The germline gives CDR1 LNHDA, CDR2 SQIVND (reference sequence). The CDR3 is 17 amino acids. The CDR3: CASSLNIRDRGHHEQYF. CDR3 coding DNA: TGTGCCAGTAGTCTAAACATCCGGGACAGGGGGCACCACGAGCAGTACTTC.

J is TRBJ1-5 and V is TRBV27; 8 nucleotides line up with TRBD1. V shed 1 base, J shed 2 bases, and the junction held 13 bases outside the gene matches. The CDR3 runs to 19 residues. Per the germline V gene, CDR1 is MNHEY and CDR2 is SMNVEV (reference sequence). CDR3 sequence: CASSLFYRQGLGGNQPQHF. The CDR3 DNA reads TGTGCCAGCAGTTTATTTTATAGACAGGGGTTGGGAGGCAATCAGCCCCAGCATTTT.

V gene TRBV5-1 combines with J gene TRBJ2-5; 8 positions match TRBD1. CDR3 size: 15 residues. Germline V gives CDR1 SGHRS, CDR2 YFSETQ. V was pared by 1 base and J by 3 bases, with 5 bases of the junction left unmatched. In nucleotides, the CDR3 is TGCGCCAGCAGCTTGCCGACAGGGGCAGAAGAGACCCAGTACTTC. Translated, it gives CASSLPTGAEETQYF.

The chain joins TRBV12-5 to TRBJ2-2, with D unresolved. This CDR3 has 13 residues. Trimming took off 4 bases at V and 5 bases at J, with 8 bases between the two ends. Germline CDR1 is LGHNT and CDR2 is FRNRAP. CDR3 protein: CASGSSRTGELFF. In DNA form, the CDR3 reads TGTGCTAGTGGTTCGTCGCGGACCGGGGAGCTGTTTTTT. Full variable domain (rest looked up from reference TRBV12-5 and TRBJ2-2): DARVTQTPRHKVTEMGQEVTMRCQPILGHNTVFWYRQTMMQGLELLAYFRNRAPLDDSGMPKDRFSAEMPDATLATLKIQPSEPRDSAVYFCASGSSRTGELFFGEGSRLTVL.

This clone was detected only once. The same CDR3 also results from other DNA sequences found in this sample. The V and J genes are TRBV27 and TRBJ1-1, with 8 bases matching TRBD1. The CDR3 length is 14 residues. V dropped 3 bases and J dropped 5; count of bases not matched to a gene: 5. CDR1 and CDR2 (germline): MNHEY, SMNVEV (reference sequence). CDR3 loop: CASSFQGASTEAFF. DNA for the CDR3: TGTGCCAGCAGTTTCCAGGGGGCAAGTACTGAAGCTTTCTTT.

This rearrangement joins TRBV11-2 to TRBJ2-4; D gene unclear. The V end lost 1 base, the J end lost 9 bases, and 16 bases lay between the germline ends. Germline-derived CDR1 and CDR2 are SGHAT and FQNNGV. The CDR3 runs to 15 residues. This CDR3 reads CASSLGLRTEGIQYF. Written as DNA, the CDR3 is TGTGCCAGCAGCTTAGGGCTTAGGACCGAAGGCATTCAGTACTTC.

V gene TRBV10-3 combines with J gene TRBJ2-5; D possibly matches TRBD1 or TRBD2 (7 bases each). The CDR3 loop spans 15 amino acids. Germline V CDR1 and CDR2: ENHRY, SYGVKD. The V end lost 0 bases, the J end lost 5 bases, and 13 bases lay between the germline ends. The DNA of the CDR3 is TGTGCCATCAGTGAGTCCAGGGGGGGCCGGGAGACCCAGTACTTC. Its translation: CAISESRGGRETQYF.

V usage is TRBV18 and J usage is TRBJ2-1, with 7 nucleotides matching TRBD2. The CDR3 consists of 16 residues. With 2 bases clipped from V and 6 bases from J, the junction kept 10 bases outside the gene matches. CDR1 is KGHSH, CDR2 LQKENI, per germline. DNA for the CDR3: TGTGCCAGCTCACCAGCAAGGATCGGACTAGTCAATGAGCAGTTCTTC. Protein product: CASSPARIGLVNEQFF.